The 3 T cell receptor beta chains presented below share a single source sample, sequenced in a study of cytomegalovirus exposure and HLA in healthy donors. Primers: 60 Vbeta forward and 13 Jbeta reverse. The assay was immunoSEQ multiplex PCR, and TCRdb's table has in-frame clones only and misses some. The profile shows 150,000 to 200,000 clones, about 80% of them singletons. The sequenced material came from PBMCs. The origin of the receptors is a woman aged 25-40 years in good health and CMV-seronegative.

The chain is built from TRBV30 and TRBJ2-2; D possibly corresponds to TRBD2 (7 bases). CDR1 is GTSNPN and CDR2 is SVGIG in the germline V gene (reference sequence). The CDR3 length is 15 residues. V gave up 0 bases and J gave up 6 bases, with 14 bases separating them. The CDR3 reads CAWSVGGGGSGELFF. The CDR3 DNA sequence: TGTGCCTGGAGTGTAGGGGGAGGGGGATCCGGGGAGCTGTTTTTT.

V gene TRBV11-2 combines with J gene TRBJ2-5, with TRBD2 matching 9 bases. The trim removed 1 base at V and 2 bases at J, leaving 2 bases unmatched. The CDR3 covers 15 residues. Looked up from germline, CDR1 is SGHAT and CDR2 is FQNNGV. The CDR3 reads CASSLALAGQETQYF. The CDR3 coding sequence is TGTGCCAGCAGCTTAGCGCTAGCGGGGCAAGAGACCCAGTACTTC.

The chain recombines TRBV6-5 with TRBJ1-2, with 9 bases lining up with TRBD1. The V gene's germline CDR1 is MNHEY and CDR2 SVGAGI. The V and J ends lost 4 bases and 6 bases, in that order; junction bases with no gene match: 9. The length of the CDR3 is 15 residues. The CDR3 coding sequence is TGTGCCAGCAGTTGGGACAGGGTAGGCGCGGATGGCTACACCTTC. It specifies CASSWDRVGADGYTF.